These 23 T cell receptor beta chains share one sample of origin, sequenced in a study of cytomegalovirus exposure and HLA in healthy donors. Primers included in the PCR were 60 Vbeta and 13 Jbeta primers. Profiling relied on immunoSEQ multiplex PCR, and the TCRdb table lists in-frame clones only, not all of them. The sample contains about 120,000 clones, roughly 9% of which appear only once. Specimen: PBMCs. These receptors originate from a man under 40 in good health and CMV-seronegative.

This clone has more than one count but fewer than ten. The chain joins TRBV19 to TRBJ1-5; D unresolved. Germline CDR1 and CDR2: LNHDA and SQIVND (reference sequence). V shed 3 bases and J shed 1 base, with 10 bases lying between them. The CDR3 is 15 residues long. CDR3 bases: TGTGCCAGTAGTATCTACGGGGTAAGCAATCAGCCCCAGCATTTT. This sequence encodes CASSIYGVSNQPQHF.

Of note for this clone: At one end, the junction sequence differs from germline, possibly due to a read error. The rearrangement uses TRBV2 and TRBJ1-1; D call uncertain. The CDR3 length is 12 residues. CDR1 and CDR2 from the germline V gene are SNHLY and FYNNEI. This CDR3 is CASSPGFTEVFF. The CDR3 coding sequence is TGTGCCAGCAGTCCGGGGTTCACTGAAGTTTTCTTT. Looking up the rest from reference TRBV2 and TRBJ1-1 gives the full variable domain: EPEVTQTPSHQVTQMGQEVILRCVPISNHLYFYWYRQILGQKVEFLVSFYNNEISEKSEIFDDQFSVERPDGSNFTLKIRSTKLEDSAMYFCASSPGFTEVFFGQGTRLTVV.

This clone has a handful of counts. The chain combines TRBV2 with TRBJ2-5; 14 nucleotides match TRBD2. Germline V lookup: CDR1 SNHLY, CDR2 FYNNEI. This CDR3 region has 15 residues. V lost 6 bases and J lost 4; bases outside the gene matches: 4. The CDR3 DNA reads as TGTGCCAGCAGCATGACTAGCGGGAGGGGAGAGACCCAGTACTTC. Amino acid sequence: CASSMTSGRGETQYF. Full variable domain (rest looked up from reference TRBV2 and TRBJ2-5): EPEVTQTPSHQVTQMGQEVILRCVPISNHLYFYWYRQILGQKVEFLVSFYNNEISEKSEIFDDQFSVERPDGSNFTLKIRSTKLEDSAMYFCASSMTSGRGETQYFGPGTRLLVL.

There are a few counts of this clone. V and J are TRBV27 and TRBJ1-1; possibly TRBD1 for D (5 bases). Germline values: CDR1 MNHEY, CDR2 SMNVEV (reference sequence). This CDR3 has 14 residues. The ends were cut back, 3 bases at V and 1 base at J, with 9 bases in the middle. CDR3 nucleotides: TGTGCCAGCAGTTTCGGCAGGGCGAACACTGAAGCTTTCTTT. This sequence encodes CASSFGRANTEAFF.

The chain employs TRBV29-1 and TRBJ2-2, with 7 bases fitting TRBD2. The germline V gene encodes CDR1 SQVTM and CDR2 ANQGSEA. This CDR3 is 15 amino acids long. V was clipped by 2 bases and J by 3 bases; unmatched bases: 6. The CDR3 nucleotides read TGCAGCGTTGAATTTCGGGGGGACCACACCGGGGAGCTGTTTTTT. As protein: CSVEFRGDHTGELFF.

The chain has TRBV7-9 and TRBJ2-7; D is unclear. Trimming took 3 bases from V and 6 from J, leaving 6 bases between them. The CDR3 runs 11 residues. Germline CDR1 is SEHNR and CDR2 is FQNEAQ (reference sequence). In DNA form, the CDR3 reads TGTGCCAGCAGCTTCCAGCGCGAGCAGTACTTC. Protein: CASSFQREQYF.

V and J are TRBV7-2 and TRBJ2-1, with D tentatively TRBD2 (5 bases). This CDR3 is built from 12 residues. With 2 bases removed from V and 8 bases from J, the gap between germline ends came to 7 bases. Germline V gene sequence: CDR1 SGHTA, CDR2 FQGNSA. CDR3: CASSLRGYEQFF. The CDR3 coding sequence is TGTGCCAGCAGCTTACGGGGTTATGAGCAGTTCTTC.

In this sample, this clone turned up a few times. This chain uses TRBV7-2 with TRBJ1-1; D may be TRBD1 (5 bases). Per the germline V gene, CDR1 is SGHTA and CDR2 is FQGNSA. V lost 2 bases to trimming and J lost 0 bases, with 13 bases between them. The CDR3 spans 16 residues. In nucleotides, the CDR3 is TGTGCCAGCAGCTTATGGCAGGGCATTATGAACACTGAAGCTTTCTTT. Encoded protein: CASSLWQGIMNTEAFF.

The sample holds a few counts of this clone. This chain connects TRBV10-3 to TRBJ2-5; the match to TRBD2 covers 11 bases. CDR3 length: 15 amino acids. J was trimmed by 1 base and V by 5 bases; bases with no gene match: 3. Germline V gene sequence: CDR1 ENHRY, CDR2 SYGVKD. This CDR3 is CAISLAGGIQETQYF. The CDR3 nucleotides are TGTGCCATCAGTTTAGCGGGAGGGATCCAAGAGACCCAGTACTTC.

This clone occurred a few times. CDR3 bases: TGTGCCAGCAGCTTACGTATGGGGGGGGGTGCTAGCACAGATACGCAGTATTTT. This translates into CASSLRMGGGASTDTQYF. The V call is TRBV7-2, the J call TRBJ2-3; TRBD2 aligns across 7 bases. The CDR3 contains 18 residues. The V gene end was trimmed by 2 bases and the J gene end by 0 bases; junction bases not matched to a gene: 11. Germline V gene data show CDR1 as SGHTA and CDR2 as FQGNSA.

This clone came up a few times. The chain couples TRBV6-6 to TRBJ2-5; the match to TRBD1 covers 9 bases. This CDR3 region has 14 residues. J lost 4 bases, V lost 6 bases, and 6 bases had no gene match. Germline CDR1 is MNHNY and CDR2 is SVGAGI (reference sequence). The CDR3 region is CASSHDRGGETQYF. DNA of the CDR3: TGTGCCAGCAGCCACGACAGGGGGGGAGAGACCCAGTACTTC.

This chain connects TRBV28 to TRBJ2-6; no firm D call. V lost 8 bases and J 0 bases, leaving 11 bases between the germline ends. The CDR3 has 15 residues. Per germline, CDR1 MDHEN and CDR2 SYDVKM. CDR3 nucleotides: TGTGCCAGCGGATCCCCGGGCTCTGGGGCCAACGTCCTGACTTTC. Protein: CASGSPGSGANVLTF. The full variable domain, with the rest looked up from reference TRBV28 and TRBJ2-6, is DVKVTQSSRYLVKRTGEKVFLECVQDMDHENMFWYRQDPGLGLRLIYFSYDVKMKEKGDIPEGYSVSREKKERFSLILESASTNQTSMYLCASGSPGSGANVLTFGAGSRLTVL.

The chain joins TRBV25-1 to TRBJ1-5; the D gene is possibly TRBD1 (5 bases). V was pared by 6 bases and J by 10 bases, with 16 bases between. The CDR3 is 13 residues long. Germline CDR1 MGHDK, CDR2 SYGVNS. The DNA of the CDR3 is TGTGCCAGCAGCCTGGGGGGAGGGAGACCCCAGCATTTT. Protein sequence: CASSLGGGRPQHF.

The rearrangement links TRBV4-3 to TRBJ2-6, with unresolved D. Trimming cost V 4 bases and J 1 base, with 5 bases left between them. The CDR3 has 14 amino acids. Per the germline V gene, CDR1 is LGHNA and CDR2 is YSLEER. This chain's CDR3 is CASSPLSGANVLTF. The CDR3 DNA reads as TGCGCCAGCAGCCCCCTATCTGGGGCCAACGTCCTGACTTTC.

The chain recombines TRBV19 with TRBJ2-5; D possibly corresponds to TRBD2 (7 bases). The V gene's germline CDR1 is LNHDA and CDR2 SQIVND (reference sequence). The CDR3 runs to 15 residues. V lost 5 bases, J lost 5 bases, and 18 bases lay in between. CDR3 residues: CASSALGGALETQYF. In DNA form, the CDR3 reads TGTGCCAGTAGTGCCCTAGGGGGGGCCTTGGAGACCCAGTACTTC.

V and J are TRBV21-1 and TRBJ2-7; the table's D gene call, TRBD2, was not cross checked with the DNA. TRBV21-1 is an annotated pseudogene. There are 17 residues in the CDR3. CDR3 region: CASSKRRTSGSGYEQYF. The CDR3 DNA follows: TGTGCCAGCAGCAAAAGGAGGACTAGCGGGAGTGGGTACGAGCAGTACTTC.

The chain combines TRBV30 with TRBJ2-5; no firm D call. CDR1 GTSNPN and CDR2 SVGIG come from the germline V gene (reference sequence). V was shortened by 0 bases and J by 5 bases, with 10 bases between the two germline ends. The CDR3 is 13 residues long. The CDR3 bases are TGTGCCTGGAGTGTAGGAGCTTGGGAGACCCAGTACTTC. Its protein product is CAWSVGAWETQYF.

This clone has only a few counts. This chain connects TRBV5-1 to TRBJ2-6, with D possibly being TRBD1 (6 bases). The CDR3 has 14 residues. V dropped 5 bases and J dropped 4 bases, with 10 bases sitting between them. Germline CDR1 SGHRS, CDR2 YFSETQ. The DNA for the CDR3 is TGCGCCAGCAGTACAGGGTCCGGGGCCAACGTCCTGACTTTC. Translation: CASSTGSGANVLTF. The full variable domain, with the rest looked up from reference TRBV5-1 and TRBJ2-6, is KAGVTQTPRYLIKTRGQQVTLSCSPISGHRSVSWYQQTPGQGLQFLFEYFSETQRNKGNFPGRFSGRQFSNSRSEMNVSTLELGDSALYLCASSTGSGANVLTFGAGSRLTVL.

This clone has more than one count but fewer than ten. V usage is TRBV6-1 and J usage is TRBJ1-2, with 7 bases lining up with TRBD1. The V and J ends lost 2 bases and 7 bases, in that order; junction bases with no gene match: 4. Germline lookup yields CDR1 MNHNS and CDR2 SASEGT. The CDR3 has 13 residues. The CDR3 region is CASSELGGFGYTF. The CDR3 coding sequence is TGTGCCAGCAGTGAACTAGGGGGCTTTGGCTACACCTTC.

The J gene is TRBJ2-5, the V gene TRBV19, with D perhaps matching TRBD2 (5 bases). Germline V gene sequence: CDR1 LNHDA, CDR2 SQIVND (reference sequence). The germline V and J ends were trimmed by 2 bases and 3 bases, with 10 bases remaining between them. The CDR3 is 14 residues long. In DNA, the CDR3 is TGTGCCAGTAGTATAAATGGACTGGAAGAGACCCAGTACTTC. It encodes CASSINGLEETQYF.

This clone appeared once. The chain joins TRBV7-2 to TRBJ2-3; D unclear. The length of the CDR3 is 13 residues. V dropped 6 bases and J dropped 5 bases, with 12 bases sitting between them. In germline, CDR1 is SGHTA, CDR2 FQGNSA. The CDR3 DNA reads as TGTGCCAGCAGTCCCCCCCAATTAGATACGCAGTATTTT. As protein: CASSPPQLDTQYF. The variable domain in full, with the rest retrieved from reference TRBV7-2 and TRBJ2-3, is GAGVSQSPSNKVTEKGKDVELRCDPISGHTALYWYRQSLGQGLEFLIYFQGNSAPDKSGLPSDRFSAERTGGSVSTLTIQRTQQEDSAVYLCASSPPQLDTQYFGPGTRLTVL.

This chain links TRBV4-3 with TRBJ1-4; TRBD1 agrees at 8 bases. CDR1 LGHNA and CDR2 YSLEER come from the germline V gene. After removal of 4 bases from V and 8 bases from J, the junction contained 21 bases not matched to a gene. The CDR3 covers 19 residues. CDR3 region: CASSPGAGQGAGDGEKLFF. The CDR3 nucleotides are TGCGCCAGCAGCCCGGGCGCCGGGCAGGGGGCGGGGGACGGCGAAAAACTGTTTTTT.

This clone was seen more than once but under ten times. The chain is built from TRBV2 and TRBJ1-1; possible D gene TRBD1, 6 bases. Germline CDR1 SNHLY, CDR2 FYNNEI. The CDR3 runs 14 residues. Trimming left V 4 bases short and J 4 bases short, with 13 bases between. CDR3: CASSGRGIVTEAFF. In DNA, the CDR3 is TGTGCCAGCAGTGGCAGGGGTATCGTCACTGAAGCTTTCTTT.